This TCR beta chain was profiled in a study of Tregs in tolerant kidney transplant recipients. The nonmyeloablative bone marrow transplants came from related graft donors, with transient mixed chimerism. Unstimulated regulatory T cells (CD4+CD25+CD127-), CD4+CD25- non-regulatory cells, CD4 and CD8 cells were FACS-sorted from thawed PBMCs. Per germline, CDR1 SGHNT and CDR2 YENEEA. The CDR3 has 15 residues. J lost 8 bases, V lost 6 bases, and 8 bases had no gene match. This clone came up once. Its antigen is unidentified. Whole-study findings and limits: Tregs expanded with activated donor B cells seemed most donor-specific. Validation in larger populations is needed because few patients were studied.

Assay used: immunoSEQ multiplex PCR; TCRdb lists only in-frame clones, some missing. Among 80,000 or so clones listed, more than 85% were seen once. This sample comprised CD4+ T cells from blood (PBMCs), obtained 24 months after the transplant. The chain combines TRBV11-3 with TRBJ2-1; 12 nucleotides match TRBD2. This clonotype originated in a human patient who received a combined kidney and bone marrow transplant. Some of the T cells might come from the graft donor. DNA for the CDR3: TGTGCCAGCAGGTTCCGACTAGCGGGAGTGTATGAGCAGTTCTTC. It is translated as CASRFRLAGVYEQFF.